The entry below describes one T cell receptor beta chain. Its antigen is unknown. Trimming pared 4 bases from V and 7 bases from J, leaving 14 bases between. CDR3 length: 13 residues. Germline V gene sequence: CDR1 LGHNT, CDR2 FRNRAP. The entry originates in a study of cytomegalovirus exposure and HLA in healthy donors. Turning to the study itself: Earlier work reported 100 million or so unique TCR beta sequences from approximately 180 million T cells. Study-wide results and caveats: In a later analysis, most CMV-associated TCR beta chains appeared HLA-restricted. Overall, roughly 150 TCR beta chains were annotated as cytomegalovirus-associated. There were several of the most significant clusters that appeared linked to common viral pathogens in a later analysis.

The PCR contained 60 Vbeta and 13 Jbeta primers. The protocol was immunoSEQ multiplex PCR, while the TCRdb copy is restricted to in-frame clones and leaves out a portion. This table has about 170,000 clones, roughly four fifths appearing once. The TCR originated in a woman aged 25 to 39 in good health and CMV-seropositive. J is TRBJ2-7 and V is TRBV12-5, with TRBD1 as a possible D gene (5 bases). Source material: PBMCs. The CDR3 DNA is TGTGCTAGTGGTTACGATTCAGGGTATGAGCAGTACTTC. Translating it yields CASGYDSGYEQYF.